This T cell receptor (beta chain) was observed in a study of T cell changes during pregnancy in multiple sclerosis. Germline values: CDR1 MNHEY, CDR2 SMNVEV (reference sequence). The CDR3 loop spans 12 amino acids. Trimming cost V 6 bases and J 5 bases, with 10 bases left between them. This table comes from immunoSEQ multiplex PCR, and its TCRdb copy is limited to in-frame clones, with some not included. This table has about 81,000 clones, approximately 94% appearing once. The sequence came from a female donor with multiple sclerosis, enrolled in a pregnancy study. The chain combines TRBV27 with TRBJ1-2, with D possibly matching TRBD1 (6 bases). This sample comprised peripheral blood, obtained in the third trimester of pregnancy. The CDR3 bases are TGTGCCAGCAGGGACAGCGATTATGGCTACACCTTC. This gives the protein CASRDSDYGYTF.